This T cell receptor beta chain is drawn from a study of blood T cell repertoires in COVID-19. Study-level information: From the United States, Italy and Spain came samples of acute and convalescent COVID-19.

The CDR3 extends over 14 amino acids. CDR1 GTSNPN and CDR2 SVGIG come from the germline V gene (reference sequence). V lost 5 bases and J 1 base, leaving 14 bases between the germline ends. The repertoire was sequenced with immunoSEQ multiplex PCR; TCRdb's copy has only in-frame clones and lacks some. The sample holds roughly 75,000 clones; about 85% are singletons and the top ten take around 13%. The specimen was peripheral blood. This chain connects TRBV30 to TRBJ1-1; D might be TRBD1 (6 bases). This sequence originates from a man aged 50 or older with COVID-19, enrolled during active disease. Here the CDR3 DNA reads TGTGCCTGGTTTTCAGGGGCCCCGAACACTGAAGCTTTCTTT. Its protein product is CAWFSGAPNTEAFF.